Described below is a single T cell receptor beta chain sequence and its context. The data originate from a study of blood T cell repertoires in COVID-19. While infection was still active, Seattle patients were enrolled and then followed longitudinally. CDR3 length equals 16 residues. The J segment lost 2 bases and the V segment lost 0 bases, leaving 1 base of the junction unmatched. The germline CDR1 and CDR2 sequences are SEHNR and FQNEAQ (reference sequence). Sequencing used immunoSEQ multiplex PCR; TCRdb keeps in-frame clones, though not all of them. The sample comprises 85,000 to 130,000 clones, over 65% of which are singletons, and more than 5% rests with the top ten.

The V and J genes are TRBV7-9 and TRBJ2-1; TRBD2 aligns across 10 bases. Sample: peripheral blood. This TCR came from an older man with COVID-19, enrolled during active disease. CDR3 loop: CASSLAGLAAYNEQFF. The CDR3 DNA sequence: TGTGCCAGCAGCTTAGCCGGACTAGCGGCCTACAATGAGCAGTTCTTC.